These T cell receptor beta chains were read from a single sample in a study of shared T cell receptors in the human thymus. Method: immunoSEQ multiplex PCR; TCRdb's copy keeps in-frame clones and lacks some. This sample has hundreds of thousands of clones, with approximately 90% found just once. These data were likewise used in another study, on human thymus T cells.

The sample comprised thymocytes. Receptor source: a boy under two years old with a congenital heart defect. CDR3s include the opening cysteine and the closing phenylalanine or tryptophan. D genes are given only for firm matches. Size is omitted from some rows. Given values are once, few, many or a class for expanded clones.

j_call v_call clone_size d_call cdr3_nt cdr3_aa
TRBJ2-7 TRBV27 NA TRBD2 TGTGCCAGCAGTCCATACACTAGCGACGAGCAGTACTTC CASSPYTSDEQYF
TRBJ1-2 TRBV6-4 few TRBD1 TGTGCCAGCAGTGAATGGACAGGGATATCCTATGGCTACACCTTC CASSEWTGISYGYTF
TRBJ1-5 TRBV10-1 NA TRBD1 TGCGCCTTACCCCCGGGACAGGGGTCCTATAGCAATCAGCCCCAGCATTTT CALPPGQGSYSNQPQHF
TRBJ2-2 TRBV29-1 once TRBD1 TGCAGGCAGCACAGGGGGCTGGGTGGGGAGCTGTTTTTT CRQHRGLGGELFF
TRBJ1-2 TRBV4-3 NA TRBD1 TGCGCCAGCAGCCAGACACAGGGGGAGAGGGCCCGTAACTATGGCTACACCTTC CASSQTQGERARNYGYTF
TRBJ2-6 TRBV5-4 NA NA TGTGCCAGCAGCCAAGTGGAGGGCTTACCCTCTGGGGCCAACGTCCTGACTTTC CASSQVEGLPSGANVLTF
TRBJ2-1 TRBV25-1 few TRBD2 TGTGCCAGCAGTGAATCCGGGGGGACTAAAATGTACAATGAGCAGTTCTTC CASSESGGTKMYNEQFF
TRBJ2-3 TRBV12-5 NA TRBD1 TGTGCTAGTGGTTTGGCCTGGACAGGCGGAGACACAGATACGCAGTATTTT CASGLAWTGGDTDTQYF
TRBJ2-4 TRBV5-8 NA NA TGTGCCAGCAGCTTGCTATCAGGGGACAAGGCCAAAAACATTCAGTACTTC CASSLLSGDKAKNIQYF
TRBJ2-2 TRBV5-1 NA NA TGCGCCAGCCAGGGCCCCGGGGAGCTGTTTTTT CASQGPGELFF
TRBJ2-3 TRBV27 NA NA TGTGCCAGCAGTTTACCTGACCGAGGAGATACGCAGTATTTT CASSLPDRGDTQYF
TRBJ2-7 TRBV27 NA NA TGTGCCAGCAGCATAAACCCCTCCCGACAGGGGAGGGACGAGCAGTACTTC CASSINPSRQGRDEQYF
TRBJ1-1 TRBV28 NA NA TGTGCCAGCAGCTCCAGCGGGCAGGGAGGGGCTTTCTTT CASSSSGQGGAFF
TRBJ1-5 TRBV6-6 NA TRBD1 TGTGCCAGCAGTTACTCGGGACAGAATCAGCCCCAGCATTTT CASSYSGQNQPQHF
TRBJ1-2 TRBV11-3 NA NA TGTGCCAGCAGCCGCGCCCAGGGGTATGGCTACACCTTC CASSRAQGYGYTF
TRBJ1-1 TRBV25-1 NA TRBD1 TGTGCCAGCAGTGATGATCCCTTGACAGGGGGCTTGAACACTGAAGCTTTCTTT CASSDDPLTGGLNTEAFF
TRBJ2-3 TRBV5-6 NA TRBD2 TGTGCCAGCAGCCACGTTAGCGGGGGGAAGACAGATACGCAGTATTTT CASSHVSGGKTDTQYF
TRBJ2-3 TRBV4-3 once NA TGCGCCAGCAGCCAAGGGGCGGGGAAGGGGGATACGCAGTATTTT CASSQGAGKGDTQYF
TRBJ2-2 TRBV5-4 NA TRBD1 TGTGCCAGCAGCTGGGACAGGGAAGGGAACACCGGGGAGCTGTTTTTT CASSWDREGNTGELFF
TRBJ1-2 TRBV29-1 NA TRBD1 TGCAGCGTTTACGACAGGGACTATGGCTACACCTTC CSVYDRDYGYTF
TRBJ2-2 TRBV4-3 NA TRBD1 TGCGCCAGCAGCCAAGAATTGGGGGTAGAGGAAGGGGGCGGGAACACCGGGGAGCTGTTTTTT CASSQELGVEEGGGNTGELFF
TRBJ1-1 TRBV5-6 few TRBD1 TGTGCCAGCAGCTTGGAAGGGGGCGAATCGGCTGAAGCTTTCTTT CASSLEGGESAEAFF
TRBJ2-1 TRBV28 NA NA TGTGCCAGCAGTCCCCGGGGGACGGAGATCTACAATGAGCAGTTCTTC CASSPRGTEIYNEQFF
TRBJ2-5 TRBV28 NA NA TGTGCCAGCAGCATGGGCCTGGAGACCCAGTACTTC CASSMGLETQYF
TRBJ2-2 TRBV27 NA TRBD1 TGTGCCAGCACGCCTTGCCCCCCTACAGGGGCTGTCACCGGGGAGCTGTTTTTT CASTPCPPTGAVTGELFF
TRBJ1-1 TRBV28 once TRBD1 TGTGCCAGCAGTTCCCGGACAGGGGACACTGAAGCTTTCTTT CASSSRTGDTEAFF
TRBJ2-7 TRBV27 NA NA TGTGCCAGCAGTTTATGTCCAGACACCGTCTACGAGCAGTACTTC CASSLCPDTVYEQYF
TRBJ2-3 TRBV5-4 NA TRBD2 TGTGCCAGCAGCAAGCCGGGGGGGGGAACGGGCACAGATACGCAGTATTTT CASSKPGGGTGTDTQYF